The T cell receptor (beta chain) described here comes from a study of blood T cell repertoires in COVID-19. Using immunoSEQ multiplex PCR, the repertoire was profiled, and TCRdb retains in-frame clones only, with some absent. The sample records 87,000 or so clones, around 84% being singletons. CDR1 and CDR2 from the germline V gene are LGHDT and YNNKEL (reference sequence). The J segment lost 1 base and the V segment lost 4 bases, leaving 18 bases of the junction unmatched. The CDR3 has 20 amino acids. The TCR originated in an elderly woman in a cohort sampled during active or convalescent COVID-19. The chain uses TRBV3-1 (or the pseudogene TRBV3-2) and TRBJ2-2, with 7 bases that match TRBD1. The sequencing sample was made of peripheral blood. This chain's CDR3 is CASSPVRGGRDSQNTGELFF. DNA for the CDR3: TGTGCCAGCAGCCCCGTACGAGGGGGTCGGGACAGCCAGAACACCGGGGAGCTGTTTTTT.